This T cell receptor beta chain was identified during a study of T cell repertoires in cytomegalovirus infection. At the level of the study: CMV infection plus the matching HLA type was flagged by public TCR beta signatures.

MiXCR was run by TCRdb on the reads, yielding one entry per CDR3 protein. The data contain roughly 990,000 distinct CDR3 sequences, roughly 31% of them singletons. This clonotype was picked up a small number of times. Antigen: not known. Looked up from germline, CDR1 is SNHLY and CDR2 is FYNNEI. The CDR3 is made up of 15 amino acids. Trimming left V 5 bases short and J 4 bases short, with 16 bases between. Specimen: cultured CD8+ T cells from PBMCs, collected from culture after CMV antigen stimulation. This chain links TRBV2 with TRBJ2-3, with a tentative D call TRBD1 (7 bases). The receptor's source is a human donor in good health (CMV status not recorded). Some clones in this sample may be carry-over from other donors' samples. The CDR3: CASSPPGGGADTQYF. CDR3 bases: TGTGCCAGCAGTCCCCCAGGGGGAGGAGCAGATACGCAGTATTTT.